These 18 T cell receptor beta chains originate from one sample sequenced in a study of shared clonotypes between healthy human individuals. Assay used: immunoSEQ multiplex PCR; TCRdb lists only in-frame clones, some missing. Of hundreds of thousands of clones listed, about 74% are singletons. Sequences were obtained from memory CD4+ T cells sorted from blood. As for subset: CD45RA-negative fraction. The receptors were sampled from a woman in her twenties or thirties in good health.

CDR3 coding DNA: TGTGCCACCCAGACTTCCCAAGAGACCCAGTACTTC. Its translation: CATQTSQETQYF. The chain has TRBV6-1 and TRBJ2-5; D call uncertain. V was shortened by 10 bases and J by 1 base, with 10 bases between the two germline ends. The CDR3 has 12 residues. Germline CDR1 MNHNS, CDR2 SASEGT.

The V gene is TRBV19, the J gene TRBJ1-4; tentative D call: TRBD1 (6 bases). The CDR3 is 15 amino acids. Between the trimmed V and J ends, which lost 8 bases and 7 bases, there was a span of 20 bases. Germline V gene sequence: CDR1 LNHDA, CDR2 SQIVND (reference sequence). CDR3 region: CASGKQGRGLEKLFF. The CDR3 DNA reads as TGTGCCAGTGGTAAACAGGGACGAGGTCTTGAAAAACTGTTTTTT.

V is TRBV27 and J is TRBJ2-6; possible D gene TRBD2, 5 bases. The CDR3 extends over 17 amino acids. The germline V and J ends were trimmed by 0 bases and 0 bases, with 9 bases remaining between them. Germline-derived CDR1 and CDR2 are MNHEY and SMNVEV (reference sequence). CDR3 amino acids: CASSLSVGNSGANVLTF. The CDR3 bases are TGTGCCAGCAGTTTATCCGTCGGGAACTCTGGGGCCAACGTCCTGACTTTC. The whole variable domain, filled in from reference TRBV27 and TRBJ2-6, reads EAQVTQNPRYLITVTGKKLTVTCSQNMNHEYMSWYRQDPGLGLRQIYYSMNVEVTDKGDVPEGYKVSRKEKRNFPLILESPSPNQTSLYFCASSLSVGNSGANVLTFGAGSRLTVL.

V and J are TRBV15 and TRBJ2-3; D gene ambiguous. Trimming stripped 5 bases from V and 2 bases from J, with 8 bases between. CDR1 LNHNV and CDR2 YYDKDF come from the germline V gene (reference sequence). The CDR3 is made up of 13 amino acids. CDR3 DNA: TGTGCCACCAGCTCACCCCTCACAGATACGCAGTATTTT. Residues: CATSSPLTDTQYF.

The chain couples TRBV30 to TRBJ2-2, with 11 bases lining up with TRBD1. The CDR3 spans 14 residues. CDR1 is GTSNPN and CDR2 is SVGIG in the germline V gene (reference sequence). The V segment lost 7 bases and the J segment 5 bases; nucleotides outside the gene matches: 6. The CDR3 DNA reads TGTGCCTCTCGGACAGGGGGCGGGACCGGGGAGCTGTTTTTT. It is translated as CASRTGGGTGELFF.

This chain joins TRBV7-9 and TRBJ1-2; perhaps TRBD1 as D (6 bases). Trimming took off 2 bases at V and 4 bases at J, with 11 bases between the two ends. This CDR3 region has 14 residues. In germline, CDR1 is SEHNR, CDR2 FQNEAQ (reference sequence). CDR3 bases: TGTGCCAGCAGCTTACTGGCAGGGGCCTATGGCTACACCTTC. Residues: CASSLLAGAYGYTF.

Only a few counts were recorded for this clone. The chain carries TRBV6-5 and TRBJ1-3; unclear D gene. CDR3 length equals 14 residues. Germline V lookup: CDR1 MNHEY, CDR2 SVGAGI. Trimming removed 8 bases from V and 2 bases from J, with 13 bases in between. The CDR3: CASRRSGPGNTIYF. DNA for the CDR3: TGTGCCAGCCGACGAAGCGGGCCTGGAAACACCATATATTTT.

The J gene is TRBJ2-7, the V gene TRBV11-2, with D tentatively TRBD2 (6 bases). V lost 5 bases and J lost 10, with 21 bases in between. CDR3 length: 14 amino acids. Germline lookup yields CDR1 SGHAT and CDR2 FQNNGV. The CDR3 nucleotides read TGTGCCAGCAGCCAGAAGGGACTTCACCCCTACCAGTACTTC. It yields the protein CASSQKGLHPYQYF.

The gene calls are TRBV5-1 and TRBJ1-1; D uncertain. V was shortened by 2 bases and J by 7 bases, with 15 bases between the two germline ends. There are 14 residues in the CDR3. CDR1 SGHRS and CDR2 YFSETQ come from the germline V gene. CDR3 nucleotide sequence: TGCGCCAGCAGCTTTGGCGGGTTAGAGGATGAAGCTTTCTTT. Protein sequence: CASSFGGLEDEAFF.

The table lists this clone with a few counts. The chain employs TRBV5-1 and TRBJ2-3; unclear D gene. CDR1 and CDR2 from the germline V gene are SGHRS and YFSETQ. V gave up 4 bases and J gave up 5 bases, with 8 bases separating them. The CDR3 length is 12 residues. The CDR3 nucleotides are TGCGCCAGCAGCCCTAGAAAAGATACGCAGTATTTT. This codes for CASSPRKDTQYF. The full variable domain, completed using reference TRBV5-1 and TRBJ2-3, is KAGVTQTPRYLIKTRGQQVTLSCSPISGHRSVSWYQQTPGQGLQFLFEYFSETQRNKGNFPGRFSGRQFSNSRSEMNVSTLELGDSALYLCASSPRKDTQYFGPGTRLTVL.

V and J are TRBV4-1 and TRBJ2-7; 11 bases fit TRBD2. J was trimmed by 3 bases and V by 4 bases; bases with no gene match: 8. The CDR3 runs 16 residues. From germline, CDR1 is MGHRA and CDR2 YSYEKL. In nucleotides, the CDR3 is TGCGCCAGCAGCCGCCAACTAGCGGGAGACATCTACGAGCAGTACTTC. Translating it yields CASSRQLAGDIYEQYF.

In its sample, this clone was seen many times. The V gene is TRBV2, the J gene TRBJ1-4; the D is unclear. Trimming pared 6 bases from V and 4 bases from J, leaving 12 bases between. Germline lookup yields CDR1 SNHLY and CDR2 FYNNEI. The CDR3 spans 14 residues. CDR3 DNA sequence: TGTGCCAGCAGATCACAGTTAATTAATGAAAAACTGTTTTTT. As protein: CASRSQLINEKLFF.

In this sample, this clone turned up a few times. V and J are TRBV9 and TRBJ2-7, with 7 positions matching TRBD2. V was pared by 0 bases and J by 5 bases, with 5 bases of the junction left unmatched. This CDR3 spans 14 amino acids. Germline V gene sequence: CDR1 SGDLS, CDR2 YYNGEE. Written as DNA, the CDR3 is TGTGCCAGCAGCGTAGGCGGGAGTATCGACGAGCAGTACTTC. This encodes CASSVGGSIDEQYF.

The rearrangement uses TRBV10-3 and TRBJ2-3, with 13 bases that match TRBD2. The CDR3 is 15 amino acids. Germline assignment: CDR1 ENHRY and CDR2 SYGVKD. V lost 4 bases and J lost 8; bases outside the gene matches: 6. The CDR3 loop is CAISGTSGRTATQYF. CDR3 bases: TGTGCCATCAGTGGGACTAGCGGGAGAACTGCTACGCAGTATTTT.

This chain uses TRBV2 with TRBJ2-7; TRBD2 aligns across 10 bases. V lost 7 bases to trimming and J lost 5 bases; unmatched junction nucleotides: 8. CDR3 length: 14 residues. CDR1 and CDR2 from the germline V gene are SNHLY and FYNNEI. CDR3 amino acids: CASTLAGYRNEQYF. DNA of the CDR3: TGTGCCAGCACACTAGCGGGATATCGTAACGAGCAGTACTTC.

About this clone itself: At the DNA level, this CDR3 is encoded by other sequences in the same sample as well. The chain couples TRBV11-2 to TRBJ1-1; D not certain. Germline CDR1 reads SGHAT; CDR2 reads FQNNGV. Trimming stripped 2 bases from V and 2 bases from J, with 6 bases between. The CDR3 runs to 13 residues. The CDR3 DNA reads TGTGCCAGCAGCTTATCCACTAACACTGAAGCTTTCTTT. This encodes CASSLSTNTEAFF.

The chain joins TRBV27 to TRBJ1-2, with a possible D match to TRBD1 (5 bases). The CDR3 is made up of 13 amino acids. Germline assignment: CDR1 MNHEY and CDR2 SMNVEV (reference sequence). V was trimmed by 7 bases and J by 8 bases, leaving 17 bases between them. CDR3 loop: CASTSKAGRGYTF. In DNA form, the CDR3 reads TGTGCCAGCACCTCGAAGGCAGGGAGGGGCTACACCTTC.

The chain recombines TRBV28 with TRBJ1-4; D is uncertain. The V and J ends lost 4 bases and 0 bases respectively, with 6 bases between them. This CDR3 contains 14 residues. Germline V lookup: CDR1 MDHEN, CDR2 SYDVKM. The CDR3 reads CASSSYTTNEKLFF. The CDR3 nucleotides are TGTGCCAGCAGTTCCTACACAACTAATGAAAAACTGTTTTTT.